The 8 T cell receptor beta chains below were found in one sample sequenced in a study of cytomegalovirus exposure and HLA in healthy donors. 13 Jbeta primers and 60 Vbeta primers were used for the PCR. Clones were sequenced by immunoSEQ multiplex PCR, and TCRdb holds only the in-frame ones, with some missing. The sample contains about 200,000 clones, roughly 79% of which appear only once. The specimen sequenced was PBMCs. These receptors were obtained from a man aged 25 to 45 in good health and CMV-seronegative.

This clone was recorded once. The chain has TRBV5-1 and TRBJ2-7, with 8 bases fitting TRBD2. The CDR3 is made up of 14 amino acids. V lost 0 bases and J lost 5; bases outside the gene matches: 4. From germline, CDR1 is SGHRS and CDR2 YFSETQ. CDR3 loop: CASSLDWTSHEQYF. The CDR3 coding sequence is TGCGCCAGCAGCTTGGACTGGACTAGCCACGAGCAGTACTTC.

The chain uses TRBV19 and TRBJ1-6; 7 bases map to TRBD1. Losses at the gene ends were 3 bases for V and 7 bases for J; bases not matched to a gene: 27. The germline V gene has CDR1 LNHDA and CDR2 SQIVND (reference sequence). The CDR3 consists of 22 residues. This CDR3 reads CASSISPGVGQSLQGVNSPLHF. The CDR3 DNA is TGTGCCAGTAGTATCAGTCCCGGCGTTGGACAATCATTGCAGGGGGTCAATTCACCCCTCCACTTT. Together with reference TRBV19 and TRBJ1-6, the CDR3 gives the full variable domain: DGGITQSPKYLFRKEGQNVTLSCEQNLNHDAMYWYRQDPGQGLRLIYYSQIVNDFQKGDIAEGYSVSREKKESFPLTVTSAQKNPTAFYLCASSISPGVGQSLQGVNSPLHFGNGTRLTVT.

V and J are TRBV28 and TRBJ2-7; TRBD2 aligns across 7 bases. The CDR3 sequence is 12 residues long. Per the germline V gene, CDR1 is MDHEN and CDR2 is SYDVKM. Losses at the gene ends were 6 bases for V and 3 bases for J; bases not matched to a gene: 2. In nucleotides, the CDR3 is TGTGCCAGCAGGCGGGAGAACTACGAGCAGTACTTC. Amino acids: CASRRENYEQYF.

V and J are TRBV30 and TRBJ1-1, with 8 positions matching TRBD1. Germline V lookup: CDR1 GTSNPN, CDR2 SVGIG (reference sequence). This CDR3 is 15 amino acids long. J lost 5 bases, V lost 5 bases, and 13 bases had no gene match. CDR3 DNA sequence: TGTGCCTGGTCCCATTGGGAGACAGGGGTAACTGAAGCTTTCTTT. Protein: CAWSHWETGVTEAFF.

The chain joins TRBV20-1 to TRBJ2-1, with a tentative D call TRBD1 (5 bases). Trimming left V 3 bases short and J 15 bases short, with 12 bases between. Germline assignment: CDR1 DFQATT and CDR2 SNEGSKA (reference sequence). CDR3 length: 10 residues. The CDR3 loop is CSARADIMFF. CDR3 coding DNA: TGCAGTGCTAGGGCGGACATTATGTTCTTC.

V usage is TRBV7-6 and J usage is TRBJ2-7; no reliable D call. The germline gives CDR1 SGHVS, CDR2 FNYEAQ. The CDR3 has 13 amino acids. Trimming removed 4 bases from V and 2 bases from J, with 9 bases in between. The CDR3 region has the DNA TGTGCCAGCAGCTCTACAGTCCCCTACGAGCAGTACTTC. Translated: CASSSTVPYEQYF.

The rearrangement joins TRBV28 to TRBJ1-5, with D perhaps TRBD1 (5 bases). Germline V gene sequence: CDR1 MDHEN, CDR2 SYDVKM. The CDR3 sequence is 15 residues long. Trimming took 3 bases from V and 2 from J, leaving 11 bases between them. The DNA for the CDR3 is TGTGCCAGCAGTTTTGCGTCGGGGGGCAATCAGCCCCAGCATTTT. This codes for CASSFASGGNQPQHF.

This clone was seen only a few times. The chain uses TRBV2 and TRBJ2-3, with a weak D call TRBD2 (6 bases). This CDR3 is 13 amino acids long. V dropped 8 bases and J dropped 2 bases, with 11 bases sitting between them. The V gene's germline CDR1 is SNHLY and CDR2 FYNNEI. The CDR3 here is CASAGTFTDTQYF. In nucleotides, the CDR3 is TGTGCCAGCGCTGGGACTTTCACAGATACGCAGTATTTT.